The T cell receptor (beta chain) under discussion was sequenced for a study of blood T cell repertoires in COVID-19. Profiled with immunoSEQ multiplex PCR; TCRdb holds only in-frame clones, not every one. The sample has a few hundred thousand clones; roughly 86% are singletons. The CDR3 sequence is 14 residues long. The germline V gene encodes CDR1 LNHDA and CDR2 SQIVND (reference sequence). V lost 3 bases, J lost 6 bases, and 14 bases lay in between. V usage is TRBV19 and J usage is TRBJ1-1; D unclear. The sequenced sample was PBMCs or T cells enriched from blood (not recorded which). The TCR sequence derives from a young woman who had recovered from COVID-19. CDR3 coding DNA: TGTGCCAGTAGTATCGGATTCCGGGGAGCTGAAGCTTTCTTT. It codes for CASSIGFRGAEAFF.